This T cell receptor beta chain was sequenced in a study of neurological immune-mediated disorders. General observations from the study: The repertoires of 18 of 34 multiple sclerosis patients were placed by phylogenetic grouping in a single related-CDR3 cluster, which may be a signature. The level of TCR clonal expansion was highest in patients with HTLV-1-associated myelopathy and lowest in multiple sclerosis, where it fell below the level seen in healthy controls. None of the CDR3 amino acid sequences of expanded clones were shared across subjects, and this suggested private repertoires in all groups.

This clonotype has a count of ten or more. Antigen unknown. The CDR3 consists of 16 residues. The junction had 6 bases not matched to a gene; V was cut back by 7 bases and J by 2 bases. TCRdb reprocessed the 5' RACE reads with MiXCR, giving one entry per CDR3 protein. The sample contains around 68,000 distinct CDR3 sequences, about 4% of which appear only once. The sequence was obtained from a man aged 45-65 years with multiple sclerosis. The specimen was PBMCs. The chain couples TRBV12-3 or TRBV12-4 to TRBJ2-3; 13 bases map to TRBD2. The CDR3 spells CASITGTSGATDTQYF. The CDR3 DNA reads TGTGCCAGCATCACCGGGACTAGCGGGGCCACAGATACGCAGTATTTT.